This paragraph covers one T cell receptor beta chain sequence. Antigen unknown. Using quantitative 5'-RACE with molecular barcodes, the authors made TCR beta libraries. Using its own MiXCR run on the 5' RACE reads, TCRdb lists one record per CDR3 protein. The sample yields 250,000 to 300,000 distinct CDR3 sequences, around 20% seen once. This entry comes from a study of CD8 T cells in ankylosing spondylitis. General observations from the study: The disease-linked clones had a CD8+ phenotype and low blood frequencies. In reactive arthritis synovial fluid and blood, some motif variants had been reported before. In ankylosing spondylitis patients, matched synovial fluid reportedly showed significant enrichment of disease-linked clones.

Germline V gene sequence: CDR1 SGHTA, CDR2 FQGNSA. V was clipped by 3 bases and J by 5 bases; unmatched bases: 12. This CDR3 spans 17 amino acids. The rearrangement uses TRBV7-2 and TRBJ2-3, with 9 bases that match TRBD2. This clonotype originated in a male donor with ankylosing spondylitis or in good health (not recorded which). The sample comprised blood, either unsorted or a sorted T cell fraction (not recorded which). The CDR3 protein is CASSFWKSGGRGDTQYF. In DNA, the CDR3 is TGTGCCAGCAGCTTTTGGAAAAGCGGGGGGCGGGGAGATACGCAGTATTTT.